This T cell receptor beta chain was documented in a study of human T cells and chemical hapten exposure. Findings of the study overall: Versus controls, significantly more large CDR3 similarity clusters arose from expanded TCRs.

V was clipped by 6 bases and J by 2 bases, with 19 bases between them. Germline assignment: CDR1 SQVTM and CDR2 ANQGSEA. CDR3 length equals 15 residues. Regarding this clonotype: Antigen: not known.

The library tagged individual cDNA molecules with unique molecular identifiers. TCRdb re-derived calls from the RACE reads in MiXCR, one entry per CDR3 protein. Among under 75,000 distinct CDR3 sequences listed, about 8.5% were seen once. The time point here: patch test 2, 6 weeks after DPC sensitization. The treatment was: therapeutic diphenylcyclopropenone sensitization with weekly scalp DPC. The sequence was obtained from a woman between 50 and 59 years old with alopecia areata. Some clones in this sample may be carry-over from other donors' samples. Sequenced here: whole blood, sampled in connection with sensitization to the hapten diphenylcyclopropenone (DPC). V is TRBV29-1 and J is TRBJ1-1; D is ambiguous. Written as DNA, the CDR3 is TGCAGCGTGGGGAGAGAAGGTGCAGCTAACACTGAAGCTTTCTTT. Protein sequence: CSVGREGAANTEAFF.